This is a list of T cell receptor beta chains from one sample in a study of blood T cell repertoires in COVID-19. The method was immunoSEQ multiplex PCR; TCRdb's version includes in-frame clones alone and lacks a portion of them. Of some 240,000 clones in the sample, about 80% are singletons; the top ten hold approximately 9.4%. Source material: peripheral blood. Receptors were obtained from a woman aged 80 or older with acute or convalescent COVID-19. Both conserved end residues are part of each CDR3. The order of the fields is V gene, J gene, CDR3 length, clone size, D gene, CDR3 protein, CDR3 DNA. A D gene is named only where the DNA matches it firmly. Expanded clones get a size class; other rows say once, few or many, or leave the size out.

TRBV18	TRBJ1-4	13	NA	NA	CASSPRQEEKLFF	TGTGCCAGCTCACCTAGACAGGAGGAAAAACTGTTTTTT
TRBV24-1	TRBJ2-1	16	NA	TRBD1	CATSDPGQGASNEQFF	TGTGCCACCAGTGACCCGGGACAGGGGGCGAGCAATGAGCAGTTCTTC
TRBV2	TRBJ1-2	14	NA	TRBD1	CASRGTGGVYGYTF	TGTGCCAGCAGGGGGACAGGGGGAGTATATGGCTACACCTTC
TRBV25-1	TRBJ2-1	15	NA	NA	CASSEYEKIHNEQFF	TGTGCCAGCAGTGAATATGAGAAAATCCACAATGAGCAGTTCTTC
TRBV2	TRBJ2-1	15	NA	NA	CASSERWGGLNEQFF	TGTGCCAGCAGTGAGAGGTGGGGGGGCCTCAATGAGCAGTTCTTC
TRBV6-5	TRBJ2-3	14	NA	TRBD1	CASSYLTGLDTQYF	TGTGCCAGCAGTTACCTGACAGGGTTAGATACGCAGTATTTT
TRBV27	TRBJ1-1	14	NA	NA	CASSLTERGTEAFF	TGTGCCAGCAGTTTAACAGAAAGGGGGACTGAAGCTTTCTTT
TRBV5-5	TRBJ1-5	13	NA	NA	CASSLLGDQPQHF	TGTGCCAGCAGCTTGTTAGGGGATCAGCCCCAGCATTTT
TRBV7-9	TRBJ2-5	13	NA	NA	CASSRSVQETQYF	TGTGCCAGCAGCCGTTCGGTCCAAGAGACCCAGTACTTC
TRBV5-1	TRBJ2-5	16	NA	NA	CASSLARDSRPETQYF	TGCGCCAGCAGCTTGGCTAGGGACTCCAGGCCAGAGACCCAGTACTTC
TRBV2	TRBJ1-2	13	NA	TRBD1	CASSRDRKDGYTF	TGTGCCAGCAGCCGGGACAGGAAGGATGGCTACACCTTC
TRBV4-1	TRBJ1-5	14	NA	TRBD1	CASSLDRGDQPQHF	TGCGCCAGCAGTCTAGACAGGGGAGATCAGCCCCAGCATTTT
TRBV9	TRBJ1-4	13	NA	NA	CASSGGPNEKLFF	TGTGCCAGCAGCGGGGGGCCTAATGAAAAACTGTTTTTT
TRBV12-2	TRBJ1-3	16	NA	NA	CASRCGGRSNGNTIYF	TGTGCAAGTCGCTGCGGGGGGAGGTCGAATGGAAACACCATATATTTT
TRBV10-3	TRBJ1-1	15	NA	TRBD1	CAITGTGSRRTEAFF	TGTGCCATCACCGGGACAGGGAGTCGCCGCACTGAAGCTTTCTTT
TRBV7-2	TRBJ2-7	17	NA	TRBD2	CASSLQVLAGASYEQYF	TGTGCCAGCAGCCTGCAGGTGCTAGCGGGGGCTTCCTACGAGCAGTACTTC
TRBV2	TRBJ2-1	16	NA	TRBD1	CASSATRGQAGNEQFF	TGTGCCAGCAGCGCCACGAGGGGACAGGCCGGCAATGAGCAGTTCTTC
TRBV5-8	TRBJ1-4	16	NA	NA	CASSLKGQGNNEKLFF	TGTGCCAGCAGCTTGAAGGGTCAGGGAAATAATGAAAAACTGTTTTTT
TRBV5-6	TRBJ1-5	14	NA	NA	CASSSGHTYQPQHF	TGTGCCAGCAGCTCGGGACATACTTATCAGCCCCAGCATTTT
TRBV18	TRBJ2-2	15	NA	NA	CASSPLTANTGELFF	TGTGCCAGCTCACCATTGACTGCCAACACCGGGGAGCTGTTTTTT
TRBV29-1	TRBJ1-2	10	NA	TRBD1	CSAWDRGTHF	TGCAGCGCTTGGGACAGGGGAACTCACTTC
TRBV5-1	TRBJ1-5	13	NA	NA	CASSLSYGQPQHF	TGCGCCAGCAGCTTGAGTTACGGGCAGCCCCAGCATTTT
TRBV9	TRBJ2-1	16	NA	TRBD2	CASSVGLAGGLDEQFF	TGTGCCAGCAGCGTGGGACTAGCGGGGGGATTGGATGAGCAGTTCTTC
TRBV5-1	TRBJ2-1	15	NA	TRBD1	CASSPAGQGFNEQFF	TGCGCCAGCAGCCCAGCGGGACAGGGGTTCAATGAGCAGTTCTTC
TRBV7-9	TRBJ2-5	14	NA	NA	CASSPWRGGETQYF	TGTGCCAGCAGCCCATGGAGGGGGGGAGAGACCCAGTACTTC
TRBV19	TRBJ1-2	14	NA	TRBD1	CASSPETGWYGYTF	TGTGCCAGTAGTCCCGAGACAGGGTGGTATGGCTACACCTTC
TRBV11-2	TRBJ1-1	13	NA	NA	CASSLQRNTEAFF	TGTGCCAGCAGCTTACAGCGGAACACTGAAGCTTTCTTT
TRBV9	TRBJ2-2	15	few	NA	CASSPKGQNTGELFF	TGTGCCAGCAGCCCGAAGGGACAGAACACCGGGGAGCTGTTTTTT
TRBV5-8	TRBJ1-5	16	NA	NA	CASSLGQQYSNQPQHF	TGTGCCAGCAGTCTTGGACAGCAATATAGCAATCAGCCCCAGCATTTT
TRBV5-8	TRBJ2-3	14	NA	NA	CASSLGGGTDTQYF	TGTGCCAGCAGCTTGGGCGGGGGCACAGATACGCAGTATTTT
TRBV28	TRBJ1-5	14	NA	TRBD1	CTSSRTGVHQPQHF	TGCACCAGCAGCAGGACAGGGGTGCATCAGCCCCAGCATTTT
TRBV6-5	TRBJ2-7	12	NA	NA	CASGQFYYEQYF	TGTGCCAGCGGGCAGTTCTACTACGAGCAGTACTTC
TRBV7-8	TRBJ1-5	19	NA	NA	CASSLAGWGQDFYNQPQHF	TGTGCCAGCAGCTTAGCGGGCTGGGGGCAGGATTTTTACAATCAGCCCCAGCATTTT
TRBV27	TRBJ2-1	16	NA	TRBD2	CASSLWGGGARNEQFF	TGTGCCAGCAGTTTATGGGGCGGGGGGGCACGGAATGAGCAGTTCTTC
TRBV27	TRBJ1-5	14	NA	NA	CASSPQGSNQPQHF	TGTGCCAGCAGTCCCCAGGGTAGCAATCAGCCCCAGCATTTT
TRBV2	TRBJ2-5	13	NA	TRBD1	CASRGTAQETQYF	TGTGCCTCCCGAGGGACAGCCCAAGAGACCCAGTACTTC
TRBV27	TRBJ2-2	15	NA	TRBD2	CASSRTSGSTGELFF	TGTGCCAGCAGTCGGACTAGCGGCTCCACCGGGGAGCTGTTTTTT
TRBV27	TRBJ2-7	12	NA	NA	CASSSHRSEQYF	TGTGCCAGCAGTTCCCACAGGTCCGAGCAGTACTTC
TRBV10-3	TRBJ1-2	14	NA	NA	CAISERQGNYGYTF	TGTGCCATCAGTGAGAGGCAGGGTAACTATGGCTACACCTTC
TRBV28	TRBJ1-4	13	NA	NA	CASSLPPGWKLFF	TGTGCCAGCAGTTTACCCCCGGGGTGGAAACTGTTTTTT
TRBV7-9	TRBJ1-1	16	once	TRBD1	CASSMGQWAGSTEAFF	TGTGCCAGCAGCATGGGACAGTGGGCAGGTAGCACTGAAGCTTTCTTT
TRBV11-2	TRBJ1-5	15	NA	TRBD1	CASSLDGTESQPQHF	TGTGCCAGCAGCTTAGATGGGACAGAGTCTCAGCCCCAGCATTTT
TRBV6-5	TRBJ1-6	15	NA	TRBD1	CASSLTGTGGSPLHF	TGTGCCAGCAGTCTAACCGGGACAGGGGGATCACCCCTCCACTTT
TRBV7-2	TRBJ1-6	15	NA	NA	CASSLAGVGNSPLHF	TGTGCCAGCAGCTTAGCCGGGGTAGGAAATTCACCCCTCCACTTT
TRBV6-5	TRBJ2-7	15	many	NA	CASSYRDSPDYEQYF	TGTGCCAGCAGTTACCGGGACTCCCCGGACTACGAGCAGTACTTC
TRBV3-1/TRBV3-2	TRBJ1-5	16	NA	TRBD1	CASSQETGGGNQPQHF	TGTGCCAGCAGCCAAGAGACAGGGGGTGGCAATCAGCCCCAGCATTTT
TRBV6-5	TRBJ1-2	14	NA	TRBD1	CASSYSDRVVGYTF	TGTGCCAGCAGTTACTCAGACAGGGTGGTGGGCTACACCTTC
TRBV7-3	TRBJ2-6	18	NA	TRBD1	CASSTQGQGASGANVLTF	TGTGCCAGCAGCACCCAAGGGCAGGGGGCGTCTGGGGCCAACGTCCTGACTTTC
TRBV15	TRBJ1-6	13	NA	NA	CATTTGTRAPLHF	TGTGCCACCACCACCGGGACTCGTGCACCCCTCCACTTT